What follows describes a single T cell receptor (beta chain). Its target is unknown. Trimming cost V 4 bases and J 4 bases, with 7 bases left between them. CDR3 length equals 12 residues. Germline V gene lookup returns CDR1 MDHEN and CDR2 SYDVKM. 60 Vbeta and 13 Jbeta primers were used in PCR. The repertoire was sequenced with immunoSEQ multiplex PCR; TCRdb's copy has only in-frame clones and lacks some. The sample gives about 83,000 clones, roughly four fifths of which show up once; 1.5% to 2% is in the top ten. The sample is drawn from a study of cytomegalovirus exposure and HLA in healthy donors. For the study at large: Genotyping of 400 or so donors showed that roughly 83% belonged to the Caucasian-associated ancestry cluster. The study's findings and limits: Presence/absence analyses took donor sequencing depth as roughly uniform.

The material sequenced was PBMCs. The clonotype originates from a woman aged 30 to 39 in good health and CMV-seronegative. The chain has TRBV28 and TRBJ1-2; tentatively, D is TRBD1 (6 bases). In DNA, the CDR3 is TGTGCCAGCAGTTGGGGGCCCTATGGCTACACCTTC. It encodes CASSWGPYGYTF.